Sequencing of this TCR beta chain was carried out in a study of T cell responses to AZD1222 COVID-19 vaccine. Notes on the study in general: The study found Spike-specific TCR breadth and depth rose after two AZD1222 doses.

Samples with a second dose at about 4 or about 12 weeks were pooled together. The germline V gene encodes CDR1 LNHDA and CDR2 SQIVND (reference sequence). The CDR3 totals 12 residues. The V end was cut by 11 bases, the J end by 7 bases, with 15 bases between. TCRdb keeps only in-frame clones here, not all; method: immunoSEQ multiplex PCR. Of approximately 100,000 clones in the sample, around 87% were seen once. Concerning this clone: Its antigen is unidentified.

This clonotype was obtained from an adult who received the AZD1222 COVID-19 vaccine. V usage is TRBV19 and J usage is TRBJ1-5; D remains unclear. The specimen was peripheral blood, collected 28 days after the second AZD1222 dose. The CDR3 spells CAARGRGQPQHF. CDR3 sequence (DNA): TGTGCCGCCAGAGGCCGTGGACAGCCCCAGCATTTT.